This entry features one TCR beta chain sequence. Its antigen remains unidentified. Unique molecular identifiers tagged individual cDNA molecules. TCRdb re-analysed the 5' RACE reads in MiXCR, keeping a single row per CDR3 protein. The sample yields 65,000 to 85,000 distinct CDR3 sequences, 13% seen once. Trimming took off 7 bases at V and 9 bases at J, with 13 bases between the two ends. Germline V gives CDR1 SGHDN, CDR2 FVKESK. There are 12 residues in the CDR3. This sample was included in a study of early T cells in non-severe SARS-CoV-2 infection. The overall study: The authors sequenced bulk RNA from unsorted whole blood, leaving chains unpaired.

Study-wide findings and caveats: Anti-spike CD8 responses were favored by VDJdb matching, which missed private and CD4 specificities.

V usage is TRBV14 and J usage is TRBJ1-3; no firm D call. The sequence was obtained from an adult who was a healthcare worker with PCR-confirmed SARS-CoV-2 infection or an uninfected control (not recorded which). Sequenced input: whole blood. The CDR3 sequence is CASTQVGGTIYF. The CDR3 region has the DNA TGTGCCAGCACCCAGGTCGGAGGCACCATATATTTT.